This TCR beta chain originates from a study of T cells after posttransplantation cyclophosphamide. Study findings and constraints: Later post-transplant blood repertoires were often dominated by donor CD8+ memory clones. TRB clonality was highly associated with recipient CMV seropositivity and reactivation. TRB overlap between skin or GI tissue T cells and blood was limited.

The protocol was immunoSEQ multiplex PCR, while the TCRdb copy is restricted to in-frame clones and leaves out a portion. The specimen has over 25,000 clones, none found just once. In the case of this clone: Antigen unknown.

Germline V gives CDR1 SGDLS, CDR2 YYNGEE. The germline V and J ends were trimmed by 1 base and 4 bases, with 11 bases remaining between them. CDR3 length: 14 residues. The genes are TRBV9 and TRBJ1-2; the D is unclear. This clonotype was obtained from a woman aged 30 to 39 in good health and a related stem cell transplant donor. Sequencing was done on a sample of PBMCs. CDR3 nucleotide sequence: TGTGCCAGCAGCGTATCCAGGCTACCCTATGGCTACACCTTC. Amino acid sequence: CASSVSRLPYGYTF. The whole variable domain, remainder taken from reference TRBV9 and TRBJ1-2, is DSGVTQTPKHLITATGQRVTLRCSPRSGDLSVYWYQQSLDQGLQFLIQYYNGEERAKGNILERFSAQQFPDLHSELNLSSLELGDSALYFCASSVSRLPYGYTFGSGTRLTVV.